This T cell receptor beta chain was sequenced during a study of response to subunit inactivated influenza vaccine. TCRdb recomputed calls from the RT-PCR reads with MiXCR, one row per CDR3 protein. The table lists roughly 550,000 distinct CDR3 sequences, approximately 22% of them singletons. This clonotype was counted a few times. This sample also appeared in a second study, on T cells expressing NK-cell markers. From that report: The cDNA for TCR beta came from 5'RACE template switching with UMIs. Sorted CD3+CD56+NKG2C+, CD3+CD56+NKG2C- and CD3+CD56-NKG2C+ T cells supplied TCR beta repertoires.

The receptor comes from a man aged 50 or older who received an inactivated influenza vaccine. The source was CD4+ T cells sorted from PBMCs, collected 11 to 12 days after vaccination.

The CDR3 sequence: CASGGTGGRDTQYF. The DNA of the CDR3 is TGCGCCAGCGGAGGAACAGGGGGGCGAGATACGCAGTATTTT. The rearrangement uses TRBV10-1 and TRBJ2-3; 8 bases match TRBD1. This CDR3 has 14 residues. Per the germline V gene, CDR1 is WNHNN and CDR2 is SYGVQD (reference sequence). The J segment lost 5 bases and the V segment lost 8 bases, leaving 9 bases of the junction unmatched.